Included here is one T cell receptor beta chain sequence, with context. This entry comes from a study of blood T cell repertoires in COVID-19. Study in general: Sources were T cells, B-cell-depleted T cells, or PBMCs; the material itself was cDNA or gDNA.

Some clones are missing from TCRdb's copy, which holds only in-frame ones; the method was immunoSEQ multiplex PCR. Of under 450,000 clones in the sample, approximately 89% were seen once. Input material: peripheral blood. The receptor was isolated from a woman aged 45-59 years with COVID-19, enrolled during active disease.

CDR3 residues: CASTSGSSEQFF. The CDR3 nucleotides are TGTGCCAGCACCTCAGGGTCCAGTGAGCAGTTCTTC. The chain combines TRBV27 with TRBJ2-1; tentative D call: TRBD1 (5 bases). Germline loops: CDR1 MNHEY, CDR2 SMNVEV (reference sequence). V was cut by 7 bases and J by 9 bases, with 13 bases left in between. The length of the CDR3 is 12 residues.